This is a list of T cell receptor beta chains from one sample in a study of blood T cell repertoires in COVID-19. The method was immunoSEQ multiplex PCR; TCRdb's version includes in-frame clones alone and lacks a portion of them. The sample has roughly 260,000 clones; roughly four fifths are singletons. Sequenced input: peripheral blood. The receptors come from a woman in her 70s with acute or convalescent COVID-19. Both conserved end residues are part of each CDR3. D genes are given only for firm matches. The size entry is marked missing in some rows and otherwise reads once, few, many or a size class.

abundance | j_gene | d_gene | len | v_gene | CDR3nt | CDR3aa
. | TRBJ2-7 | TRBD1 | 14 | TRBV6-6 | TGTGCCAGCGGCCGGGACAGGCTCACCTACGAGCAGTACTTC | CASGRDRLTYEQYF
. | TRBJ1-4 | . | 16 | TRBV4-2 | TGTGCCAGCAGCTACTGGGACATTACAACTAATGAAAAACTGTTTTTT | CASSYWDITTNEKLFF
once | TRBJ2-1 | TRBD1 | 15 | TRBV19 | TGTGCCAGTAGTTCCGAGGGACAGGGCGGCAATGAGCAGTTCTTC | CASSSEGQGGNEQFF
. | TRBJ1-1 | . | 14 | TRBV3-1/TRBV3-2 | TGTGCCAGCAGCCCAGGGGACCGGAACACTGAAGCTTTCTTT | CASSPGDRNTEAFF
. | TRBJ1-2 | TRBD1 | 18 | TRBV3-1/TRBV3-2 | TGTGCCAGCAGCCAAGATTACCAGAGACAGGGGATTTTCTATGGCTACACCTTC | CASSQDYQRQGIFYGYTF
. | TRBJ2-5 | TRBD2 | 15 | TRBV25-1 | TGTGCCAGCAGTGAGAGCGGGGGGGCCTTTGAGACCCAGTACTTC | CASSESGGAFETQYF
few | TRBJ1-1 | . | 13 | TRBV7-9 | TGTGCCAGCAGCTTAGGTGGGGCCCCTGAAGCTTTCTTT | CASSLGGAPEAFF
. | TRBJ1-6 | TRBD1 | 13 | TRBV28 | TGTGCCAGCAGTACCCGACAGGGCTCGGCCCTCCACTTT | CASSTRQGSALHF
. | TRBJ1-1 | TRBD1 | 16 | TRBV28 | TGTGCCAGCAGTTTCGCATCAGGGGGATGGGACACTGAAGCTTTCTTT | CASSFASGGWDTEAFF
. | TRBJ1-5 | . | 15 | TRBV6-1 | TGTGCCAGCAGTGAATGGGGTAGGGGGAATCAGCCCCAGCATTTT | CASSEWGRGNQPQHF
. | TRBJ2-3 | TRBD1 | 16 | TRBV6-2/TRBV6-3 | TGTGCCAGCAGCCCTGGGGGGACAGGGGTAACAGATACGCAGTATTTT | CASSPGGTGVTDTQYF
few | TRBJ2-3 | TRBD1 | 15 | TRBV3-1/TRBV3-2 | TGTGCCAGCAGAGCCTCAGGGGGCAACACAGATACGCAGTATTTT | CASRASGGNTDTQYF
. | TRBJ1-3 | . | 16 | TRBV4-3 | TGCGCCAGCAGCCAAGATCTGCTCGGGGTCGGAAACACCATATATTTT | CASSQDLLGVGNTIYF
. | TRBJ2-1 | TRBD2 | 13 | TRBV3-1/TRBV3-2 | TGTGCCAGCAGCCCTAGCGGGGGACTTGAGCAGTTCTTC | CASSPSGGLEQFF
. | TRBJ2-1 | TRBD2 | 16 | TRBV24-1 | TGTGCCACCAGTGATCGTGGACTAGCGGGGGACAATGAGCAGTTCTTC | CATSDRGLAGDNEQFF
. | TRBJ1-3 | . | 16 | TRBV5-1 | TGCGCCAGCAGCTTGGCGCGTCCACGCGCCGGAAACACCATATATTTT | CASSLARPRAGNTIYF
. | TRBJ2-7 | . | 11 | TRBV7-2 | TGTGCCAGCAGCTCAGATTTGGAGCAGTACTTC | CASSSDLEQYF
. | TRBJ1-2 | . | 15 | TRBV7-2 | TGTGCCAGCAGCCCTCCCCAGGGCGGCTTTTATGGCTACACCTTC | CASSPPQGGFYGYTF
. | TRBJ1-5 | . | 17 | TRBV27 | TGTGCCAGCAGTCCGTCCCGGGACACTAGAAGCAATCAGCCCCAGCATTTT | CASSPSRDTRSNQPQHF
. | TRBJ2-2 | . | 14 | TRBV5-1 | TGCGCCAGCAGCGGCTCAGGAAACACCGGGGAGCTGTTTTTT | CASSGSGNTGELFF
. | TRBJ2-7 | . | 12 | TRBV10-3 | TGTGCCATCAGCGCCCGAACTTACGAGCAGTACTTC | CAISARTYEQYF
. | TRBJ2-5 | TRBD1 | 15 | TRBV5-1 | TGCGCCAGCAGCTCAGGGACAGTATTCTTGGAGACCCAGTACTTC | CASSSGTVFLETQYF
. | TRBJ2-3 | TRBD1 | 15 | TRBV7-2 | TGTGCCAGCAGCCGGACAGGTCTCAGCACAGATACGCAGTATTTT | CASSRTGLSTDTQYF
. | TRBJ1-6 | . | 16 | TRBV10-2 | TGCGCCAGCAGTGAGGTTATGGACAGAAATAATTCACCCCTCCACTTT | CASSEVMDRNNSPLHF
. | TRBJ2-3 | . | 13 | TRBV29-1 | TGCAGCGTTGTTGGGGGCGGCACAGATACGCAGTATTTT | CSVVGGGTDTQYF
. | TRBJ1-2 | . | 13 | TRBV5-1 | TGCGCCAGCAGCTTGGATACAGGGATTGGCTACACCTTC | CASSLDTGIGYTF
. | TRBJ1-6 | TRBD1 | 15 | TRBV7-2 | TGTGCCAGCAGCGCCGGACAGGGAAGGGGTTCACCCCTCCACTTT | CASSAGQGRGSPLHF
. | TRBJ2-1 | TRBD2 | 15 | TRBV10-1 | TGCGCCAGCAGGACTAGCGGGGGTTCCTACAATGAGCAGTTCTTC | CASRTSGGSYNEQFF
. | TRBJ1-2 | TRBD1 | 17 | TRBV19 | TGTGCCAGTATGGGGGTCAGGGGACAGGACGTCGGCTATGGCTACACCTTC | CASMGVRGQDVGYGYTF
. | TRBJ1-6 | . | 19 | TRBV21-1 | TGTGCCAGCAGCAAAGGATATCTGTCATCTATCTCGAGTAATTCACCCCTCCACTTT | CASSKGYLSSISSNSPLHF
. | TRBJ2-2 | . | 16 | TRBV7-8 | TGTGCCAGCAGCTTAGCGGGGCTGCACAACACCGGGGAGCTGTTTTTT | CASSLAGLHNTGELFF
. | TRBJ2-5 | . | 12 | TRBV7-2 | TGTGCCAGCAGTCCACAAAAGGAGACCCAGTACTTC | CASSPQKETQYF
. | TRBJ2-7 | TRBD2 | 16 | TRBV5-1 | TGCGCCAGCAGCCTCAGGCCTAGCGGGGGGCCCTACGAGCAGTACTTC | CASSLRPSGGPYEQYF
. | TRBJ2-7 | . | 18 | TRBV7-8 | TGTGCCAGCAGCTTATCTACTCCCGGGACATCAGTACGCTACGAGCAGTACTTC | CASSLSTPGTSVRYEQYF
once | TRBJ2-5 | TRBD1 | 13 | TRBV19 | TGTGCCAGTACCCCTACAGGGGTAGAGACCCAGTACTTC | CASTPTGVETQYF
. | TRBJ1-2 | . | 15 | TRBV9 | TGTGCCAGCAGCGTAGATGGAGGAAGCACCTATGGCTACACCTTC | CASSVDGGSTYGYTF
once | TRBJ2-7 | . | 15 | TRBV27 | TGTGCCAGCAGTTTAGCAGGGATTGCGGCCTTCGAGCAGTACTTC | CASSLAGIAAFEQYF